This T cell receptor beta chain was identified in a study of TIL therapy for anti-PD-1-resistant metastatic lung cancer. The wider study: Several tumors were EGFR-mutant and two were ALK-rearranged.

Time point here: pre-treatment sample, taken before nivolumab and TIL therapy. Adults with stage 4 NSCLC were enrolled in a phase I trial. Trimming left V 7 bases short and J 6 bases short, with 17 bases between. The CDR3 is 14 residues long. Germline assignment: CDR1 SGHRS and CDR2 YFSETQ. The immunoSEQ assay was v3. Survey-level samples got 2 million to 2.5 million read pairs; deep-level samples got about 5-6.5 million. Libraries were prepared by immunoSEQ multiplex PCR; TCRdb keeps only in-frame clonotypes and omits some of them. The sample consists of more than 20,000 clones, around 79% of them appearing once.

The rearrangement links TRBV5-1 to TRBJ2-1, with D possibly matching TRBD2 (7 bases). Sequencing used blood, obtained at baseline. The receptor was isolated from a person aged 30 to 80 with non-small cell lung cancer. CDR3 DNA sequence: TGCGCCAGCTCGAGGGGGGGTAGCAGCAATGAGCAGTTCTTC. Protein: CASSRGGSSNEQFF.